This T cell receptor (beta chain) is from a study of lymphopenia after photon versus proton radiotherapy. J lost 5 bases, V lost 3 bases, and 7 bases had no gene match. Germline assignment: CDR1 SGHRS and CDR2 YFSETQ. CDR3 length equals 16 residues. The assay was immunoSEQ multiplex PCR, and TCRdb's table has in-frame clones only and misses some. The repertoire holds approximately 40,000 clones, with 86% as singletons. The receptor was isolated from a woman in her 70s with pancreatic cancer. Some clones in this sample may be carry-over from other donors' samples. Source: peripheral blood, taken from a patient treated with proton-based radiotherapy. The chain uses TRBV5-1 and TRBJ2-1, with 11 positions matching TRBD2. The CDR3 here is CASSYPGLADNNEQFF. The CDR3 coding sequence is TGCGCCAGCAGCTACCCGGGACTAGCGGATAACAATGAGCAGTTCTTC.